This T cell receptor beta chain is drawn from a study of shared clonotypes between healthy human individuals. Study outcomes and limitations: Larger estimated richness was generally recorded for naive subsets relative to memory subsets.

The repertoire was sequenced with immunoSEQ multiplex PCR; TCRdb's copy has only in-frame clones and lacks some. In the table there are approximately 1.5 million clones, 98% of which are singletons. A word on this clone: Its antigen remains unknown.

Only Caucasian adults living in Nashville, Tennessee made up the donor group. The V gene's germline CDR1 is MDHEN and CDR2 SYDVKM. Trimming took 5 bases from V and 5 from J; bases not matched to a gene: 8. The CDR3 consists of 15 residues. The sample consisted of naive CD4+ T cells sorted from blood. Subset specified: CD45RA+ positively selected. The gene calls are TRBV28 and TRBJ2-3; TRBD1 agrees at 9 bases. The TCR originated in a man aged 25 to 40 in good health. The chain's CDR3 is CASSLAGTGLDTQYF. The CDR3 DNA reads TGTGCCAGCAGTCTCGCCGGGACAGGGTTAGATACGCAGTATTTT.